This T cell receptor beta chain is drawn from a study of Tregs in tolerant kidney transplant recipients (dated by TCRdb to the late 2010s). Notes on the research overall: The transplants used related donors with nonmyeloablative bone marrow transplantation, and mixed chimerism in the human trials was transient. Before combined kidney and bone marrow transplantation, this study identified donor-specific regulatory T cells using TCRbeta sequencing and then followed those same cells after transplant. General study outcomes and caveats: Expanding Tregs with activated donor B cells appeared to identify the most biologically relevant and donor-specific TCRbeta repertoire. Because the PCR primers were changed over time for some patients, nucleotide-level comparison could not be performed across the samples from those patients. In tolerant patients, the expansion of donor-specific Tregs was greater than global Treg expansion, suggesting that the expansion was antigen-driven rather than nonspecific. Biological reproducibility was not examined directly, but technical replication error appeared to be minimal. Because only a small number of patients were included, the study had limitations, and the results will need to be validated in larger populations as well as under other immunosuppression protocols.

The intended sense of this specimen's time point label: blood sample drawn before combined kidney and bone marrow transplant. Unstimulated Tregs (CD4+CD25+CD127-), CD4+ non-Tregs (CD4+CD25-), CD4 and CD8 cells were FACS-sorted from thawed PBMCs. Prior to Treg sorting, thawed PBMCs were rested overnight with about 200 IU/ml IL-2 at 37 degrees C. 4 combined kidney and bone marrow transplant recipients from the ITN036ST trial were included as patients, and samples were available only from these trial subjects. Healthy control blood was processed to PBMCs by Ficoll density gradient and cryopreserved, and patient PBMCs were collected before and after transplant. This clone showed up just once. Which antigen it targets is not known. No base qualities exist here, and no much larger clone lies one base off it. Genomic DNA was extracted from sorted cells with the QIAGEN DNeasy Blood and Tissue Kit for TCRbeta CDR3 sequencing. High-throughput TCRbeta CDR3 sequencing was carried out commercially through immunoSEQ, with PCR amplification with bias correction and internal controls included. The authors' analysis ran thus. A unique productive TCRbeta sequence was defined by the CDR3 nucleotide sequence when primers matched, and otherwise by the CDR3 amino acid sequence together with the Vbeta and Jbeta genes. As a correction for sorting error, sequences shared between sorted populations at a frequency ratio of 2:1 or less were discarded, and the remaining shared sequences were assigned to the higher population. Donor-reactive sequences were defined as at least 5-fold expanded in CFSE-low cells versus unstimulated cells, with frequency of at least 0.01% in CFSE-low cells. Repertoire divergence was quantified by Jensen-Shannon divergence using the top 100 TCRbeta sequences ranked by frequency. For samples with multiple sequencing runs, sorting error was corrected in each run separately before the runs were combined. TCRdb limited this immuneACCESS table to in-frame rearrangements with V and J called. A share of clones is missing; checked studies link under half to unresolved V genes, and the rest is unexplained. The V and J calls and the clone size are those of that table, but D and trimming were determined from the DNA. Within this sample are tens of thousands of clones, with roughly 85% of them counted one time only. 2.1% of the sample comes from the top ten.

The CDR3 contains 12 residues, cysteine and phenylalanine counted. The entry retains the CDR3 DNA only, 36 bases that are in frame from base 1. Taken from the germline V gene (reference sequence), the CDR1 and CDR2 loops are LNHDA and SQIVND. V lost 5 bases and J lost 7 bases; the stretch between them is 9 bases long. The chain employs TRBV19 and TRBJ2-1, with TRBD2 as a weak D call on 5 bases. The sample here was Tregs from blood, taken before the transplant. This sequence originates from a human donor who received a combined kidney and bone marrow transplant. The DNA reads as follows: TGTGCCAGTAGTCCGACGGGGAATGAGCAGTTCTTC. Its translation is CASSPTGNEQFF.